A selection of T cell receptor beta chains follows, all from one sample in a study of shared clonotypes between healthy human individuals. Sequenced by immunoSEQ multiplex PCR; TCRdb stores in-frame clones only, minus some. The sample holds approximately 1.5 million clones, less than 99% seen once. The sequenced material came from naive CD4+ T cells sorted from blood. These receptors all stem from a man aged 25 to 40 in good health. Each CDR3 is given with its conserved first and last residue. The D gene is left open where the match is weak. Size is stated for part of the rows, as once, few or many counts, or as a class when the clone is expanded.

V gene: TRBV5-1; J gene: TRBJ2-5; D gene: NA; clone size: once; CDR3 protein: CASRVQGGETQYF; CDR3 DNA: TGCGCCAGCAGGGTGCAGGGGGGAGAGACCCAGTACTTC
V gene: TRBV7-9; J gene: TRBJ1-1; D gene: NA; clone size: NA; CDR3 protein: CASSGITMNTEAFF; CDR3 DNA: TGTGCCAGCAGCGGAATCACTATGAACACTGAAGCTTTCTTT
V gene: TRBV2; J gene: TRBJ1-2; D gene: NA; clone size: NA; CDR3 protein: CASRASRGGQDPGNGYTF; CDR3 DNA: TGTGCCAGCAGGGCTAGCCGAGGGGGGCAGGACCCCGGCAATGGCTACACCTTC
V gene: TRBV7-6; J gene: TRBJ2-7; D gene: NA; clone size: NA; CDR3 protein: CASSLRLGQPYEQYF; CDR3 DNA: TGTGCCAGCAGCTTAAGGTTAGGACAACCCTACGAGCAGTACTTC
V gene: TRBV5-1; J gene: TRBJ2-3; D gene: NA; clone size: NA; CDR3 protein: CASSLEGGTDTQYF; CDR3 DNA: TGCGCCAGCAGCTTGGAAGGGGGCACAGATACGCAGTATTTT
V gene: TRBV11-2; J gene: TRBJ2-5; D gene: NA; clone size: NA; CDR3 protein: CASSIDREGTQYF; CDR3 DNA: TGTGCCAGCAGCATAGACAGGGAGGGGACCCAGTACTTC
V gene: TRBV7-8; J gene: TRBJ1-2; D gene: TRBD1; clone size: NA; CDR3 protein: CASSLGRRGSHGYTF; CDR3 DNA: TGTGCCAGCAGCTTAGGTCGCAGGGGGAGTCATGGCTACACCTTC
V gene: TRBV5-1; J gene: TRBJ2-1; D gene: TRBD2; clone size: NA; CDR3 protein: CASSSEFGRAGNEQFF; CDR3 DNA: TGCGCCAGCAGCTCAGAGTTCGGGAGGGCCGGTAATGAGCAGTTCTTC
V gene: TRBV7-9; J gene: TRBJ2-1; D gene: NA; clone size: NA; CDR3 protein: CASSFPGITSYEQFF; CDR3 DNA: TGTGCCAGCAGCTTCCCCGGGATAACCTCCTATGAGCAGTTCTTC
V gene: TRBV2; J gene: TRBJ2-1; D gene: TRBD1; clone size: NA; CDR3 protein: CASSPTGVAYNEQFF; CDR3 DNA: TGTGCCAGCAGTCCGACAGGGGTTGCCTACAATGAGCAGTTCTTC
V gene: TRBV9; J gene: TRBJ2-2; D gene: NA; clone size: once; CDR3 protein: CASSVVVGTLTGELFF; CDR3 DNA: TGTGCCAGCAGCGTAGTGGTGGGAACGTTGACCGGGGAGCTGTTTTTT
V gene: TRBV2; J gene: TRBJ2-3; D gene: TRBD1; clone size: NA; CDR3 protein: CASSEDRGQDTQYF; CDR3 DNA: TGTGCCAGCAGTGAAGACAGGGGTCAAGATACGCAGTATTTT
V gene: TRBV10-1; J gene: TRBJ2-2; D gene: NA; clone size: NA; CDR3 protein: CASSEGGVIGELFF; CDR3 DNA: TGCGCCAGCAGTGAGGGGGGAGTGATCGGGGAGCTGTTTTTT
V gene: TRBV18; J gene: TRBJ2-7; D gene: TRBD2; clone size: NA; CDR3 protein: CASSPKLGLAGDNSYEQYF; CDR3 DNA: TGTGCCAGCTCACCTAAACTGGGACTAGCGGGAGACAACTCCTACGAGCAGTACTTC
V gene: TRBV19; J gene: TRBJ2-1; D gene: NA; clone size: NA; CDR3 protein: CASKERFSYNEQFF; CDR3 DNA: TGTGCCAGTAAGGAAAGATTCTCCTACAATGAGCAGTTCTTC
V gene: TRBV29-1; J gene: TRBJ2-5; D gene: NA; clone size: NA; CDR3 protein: CSVVGVLKTQYF; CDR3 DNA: TGCAGCGTTGTCGGGGTATTAAAGACCCAGTACTTC
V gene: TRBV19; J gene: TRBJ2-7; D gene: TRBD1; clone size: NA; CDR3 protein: CASSPGTGGNEQYF; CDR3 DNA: TGTGCCAGTAGTCCGGGGACAGGGGGCAATGAGCAGTACTTC
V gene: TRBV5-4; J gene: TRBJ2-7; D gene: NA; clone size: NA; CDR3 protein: CASSLDSQTYEQYF; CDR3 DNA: TGTGCCAGCAGCTTGGACAGCCAAACCTACGAGCAGTACTTC
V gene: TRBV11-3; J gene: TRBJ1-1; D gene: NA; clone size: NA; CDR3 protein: CASSFRHPTEAFF; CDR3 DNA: TGTGCCAGCAGCTTTAGACACCCCACTGAAGCTTTCTTT
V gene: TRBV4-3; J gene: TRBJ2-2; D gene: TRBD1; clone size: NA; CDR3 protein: CASSQEFMDRRSGELFF; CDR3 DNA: TGCGCCAGCAGCCAAGAATTTATGGACAGGAGGTCCGGGGAGCTGTTTTTT
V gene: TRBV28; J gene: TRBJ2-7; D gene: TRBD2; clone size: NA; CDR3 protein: CASRDSGRDYEQYF; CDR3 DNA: TGTGCCAGCAGGGATAGCGGGAGGGACTACGAGCAGTACTTC
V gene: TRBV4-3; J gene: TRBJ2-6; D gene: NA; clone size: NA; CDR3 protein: CASSHLTGQGVGANVLTF; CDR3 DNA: TGCGCCAGCAGCCACCTGACGGGACAAGGTGTTGGGGCCAACGTCCTGACTTTC
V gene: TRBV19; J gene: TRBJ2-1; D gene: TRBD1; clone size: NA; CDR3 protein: CASSIRQGPNEQFF; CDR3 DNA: TGTGCCAGTAGTATTAGACAGGGTCCCAATGAGCAGTTCTTC
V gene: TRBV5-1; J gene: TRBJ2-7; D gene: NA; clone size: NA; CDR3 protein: CASSLAGTGLGEQYF; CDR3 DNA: TGCGCCAGCAGCTTGGCCGGGACTGGCTTAGGTGAGCAGTACTTC
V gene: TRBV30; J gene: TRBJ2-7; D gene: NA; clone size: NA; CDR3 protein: CAWSDTYEQYF; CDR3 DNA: TGTGCCTGGAGTGATACGTACGAGCAGTACTTC
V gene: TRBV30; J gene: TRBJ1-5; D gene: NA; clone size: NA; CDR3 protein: CAWSKQGFGNQPQHF; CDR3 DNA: TGTGCCTGGAGTAAGCAGGGTTTCGGCAATCAGCCCCAGCATTTT
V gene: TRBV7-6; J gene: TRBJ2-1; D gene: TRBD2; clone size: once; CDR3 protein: CASSFSGSGYEQFF; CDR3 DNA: TGTGCCAGCAGCTTTAGCGGGAGTGGGTATGAGCAGTTCTTC
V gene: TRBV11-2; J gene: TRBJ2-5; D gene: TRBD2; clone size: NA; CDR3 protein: CASSSGGETQYF; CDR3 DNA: TGTGCCAGCAGCAGCGGGGGGGAGACCCAGTACTTC
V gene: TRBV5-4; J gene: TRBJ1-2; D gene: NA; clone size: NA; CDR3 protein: CASSLGSPYGYTF; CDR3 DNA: TGTGCCAGCAGCTTGGGCAGCCCCTATGGCTACACCTTC
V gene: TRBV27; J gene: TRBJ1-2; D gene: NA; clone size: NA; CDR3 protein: CASSSDAVGGYTF; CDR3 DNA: TGTGCCAGCAGTTCGGATGCCGTGGGGGGCTACACCTTC
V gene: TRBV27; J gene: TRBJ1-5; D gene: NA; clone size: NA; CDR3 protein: CASSFSGVSQPQHF; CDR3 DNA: TGTGCCAGCAGTTTTTCCGGGGTAAGCCAGCCCCAGCATTTT
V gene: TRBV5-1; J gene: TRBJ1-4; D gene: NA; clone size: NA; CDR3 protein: CASSPDRATNEKLFF; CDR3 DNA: TGCGCCAGCAGCCCCGACAGAGCAACTAATGAAAAACTGTTTTTT
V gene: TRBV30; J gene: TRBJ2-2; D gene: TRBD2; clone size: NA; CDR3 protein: CAWSFTPPGLLNTGELFF; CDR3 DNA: TGTGCCTGGAGTTTTACGCCCCCGGGACTACTGAACACCGGGGAGCTGTTTTTT
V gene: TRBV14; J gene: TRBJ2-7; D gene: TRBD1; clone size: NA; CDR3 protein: CASSPRQGPYEQYF; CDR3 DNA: TGTGCCAGCAGCCCACGACAGGGACCCTACGAGCAGTACTTC
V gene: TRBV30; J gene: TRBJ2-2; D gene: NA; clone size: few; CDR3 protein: CAWSVLMDSYTGELFF; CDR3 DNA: TGTGCCTGGAGTGTACTTATGGACAGCTACACCGGGGAGCTGTTTTTT
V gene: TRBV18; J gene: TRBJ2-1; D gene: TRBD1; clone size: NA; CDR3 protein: CASRKDRVNEQFF; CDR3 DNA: TGTGCCAGTCGAAAGGACAGGGTGAATGAGCAGTTCTTC
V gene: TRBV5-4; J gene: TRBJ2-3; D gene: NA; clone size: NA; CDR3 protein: CASSLEATNTQYF; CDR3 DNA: TGTGCCAGCAGCTTGGAGGCTACAAATACGCAGTATTTT
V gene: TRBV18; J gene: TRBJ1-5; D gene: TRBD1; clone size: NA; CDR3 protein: CASSRGTGGNQPQHF; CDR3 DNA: TGTGCCAGCTCACGGGGAACAGGGGGCAATCAGCCCCAGCATTTT
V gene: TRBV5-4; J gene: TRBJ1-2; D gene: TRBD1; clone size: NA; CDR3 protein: CASSFPGTGWGYTF; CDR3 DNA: TGTGCCAGCAGCTTCCCCGGGACAGGCTGGGGCTACACCTTC
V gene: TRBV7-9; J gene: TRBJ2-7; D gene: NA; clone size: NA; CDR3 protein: CASSLGQKYEQYF; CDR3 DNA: TGTGCCAGCAGCTTAGGCCAGAAGTACGAGCAGTACTTC
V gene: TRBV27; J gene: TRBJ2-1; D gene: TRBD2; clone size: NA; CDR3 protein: CATLASGRDNEQFF; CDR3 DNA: TGTGCCACCCTGGCTAGCGGGAGGGACAATGAGCAGTTCTTC
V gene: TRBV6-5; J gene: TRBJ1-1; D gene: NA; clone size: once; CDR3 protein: CASSRTAENTEAFF; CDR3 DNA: TGTGCCAGCAGCCGTACGGCAGAGAACACTGAAGCTTTCTTT
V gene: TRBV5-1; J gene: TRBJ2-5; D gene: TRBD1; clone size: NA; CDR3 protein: CASSTRTGGRKTQYF; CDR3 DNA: TGCGCCAGCAGCACAAGGACAGGGGGCAGGAAGACCCAGTACTTC
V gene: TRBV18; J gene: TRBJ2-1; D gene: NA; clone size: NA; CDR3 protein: CASSPASSYNEQFF; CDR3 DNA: TGTGCCAGCTCACCCGCTAGCTCCTACAATGAGCAGTTCTTC
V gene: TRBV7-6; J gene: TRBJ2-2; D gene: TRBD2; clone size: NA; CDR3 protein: CASSLLGRDTGELFF; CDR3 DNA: TGTGCCAGCAGCTTATTGGGGAGGGACACCGGGGAGCTGTTTTTT
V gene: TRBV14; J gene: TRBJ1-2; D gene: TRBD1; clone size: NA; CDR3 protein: CASTRDRGRGNYTF; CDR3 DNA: TGTGCCAGCACCCGGGACAGGGGGCGCGGGAACTACACCTTC
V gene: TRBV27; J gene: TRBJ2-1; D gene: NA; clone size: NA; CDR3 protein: CASSYVPGGADNEQFF; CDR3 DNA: TGTGCCAGCAGTTATGTCCCGGGTGGGGCGGACAATGAGCAGTTCTTC
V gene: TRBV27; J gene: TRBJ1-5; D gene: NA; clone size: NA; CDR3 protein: CASSLSKFGQPQHF; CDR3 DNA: TGTGCCAGCAGTTTATCGAAATTCGGTCAGCCCCAGCATTTT
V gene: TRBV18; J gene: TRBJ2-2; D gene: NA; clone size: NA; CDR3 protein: CASSPLPPRAGELFF; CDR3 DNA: TGTGCCAGCTCACCGCTACCCCCGAGGGCCGGGGAGCTGTTTTTT
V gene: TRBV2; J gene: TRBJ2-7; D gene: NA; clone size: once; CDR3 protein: CASRTYEQYF; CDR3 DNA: TGTGCCAGTCGGACCTACGAGCAGTACTTC
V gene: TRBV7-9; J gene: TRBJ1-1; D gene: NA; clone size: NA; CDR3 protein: CASSPRDTEAFF; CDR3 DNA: TGTGCCAGCAGCCCGCGGGACACTGAAGCTTTCTTT
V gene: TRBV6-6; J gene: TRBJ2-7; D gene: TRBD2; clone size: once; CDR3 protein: CASSPRLAGAYEQYF; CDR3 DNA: TGTGCCAGCAGTCCTCGATTAGCGGGAGCCTACGAGCAGTACTTC
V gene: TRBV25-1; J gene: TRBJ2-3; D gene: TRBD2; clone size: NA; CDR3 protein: CASRETSGTDTQYF; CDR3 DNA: TGTGCCAGCAGGGAAACTAGCGGCACAGATACGCAGTATTTT
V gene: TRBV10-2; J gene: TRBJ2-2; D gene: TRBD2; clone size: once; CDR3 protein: CASSGTGGGTGELFF; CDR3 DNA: TGCGCCAGCAGTGGTACGGGAGGGGGAACCGGGGAGCTGTTTTTT
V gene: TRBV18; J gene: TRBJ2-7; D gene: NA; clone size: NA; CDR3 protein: CASSPIPGSYEQYF; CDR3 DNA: TGTGCCAGCTCACCAATCCCCGGCTCCTACGAGCAGTACTTC
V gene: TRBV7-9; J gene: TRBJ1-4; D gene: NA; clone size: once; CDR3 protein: CASSPRVGNEKLFF; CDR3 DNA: TGTGCCAGCAGCCCCCGAGTCGGAAATGAAAAACTGTTTTTT
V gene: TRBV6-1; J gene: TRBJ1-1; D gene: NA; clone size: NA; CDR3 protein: CASSELRMNTEAFF; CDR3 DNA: TGTGCCAGCAGTGAACTACGGATGAACACTGAAGCTTTCTTT
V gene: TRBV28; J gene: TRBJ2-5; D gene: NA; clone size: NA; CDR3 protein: CASSSGLQETQYF; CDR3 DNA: TGTGCCAGCAGTTCCGGTCTTCAAGAGACCCAGTACTTC
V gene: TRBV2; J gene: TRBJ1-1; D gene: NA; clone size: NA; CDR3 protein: CASRGDGNTEAFF; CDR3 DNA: TGTGCCAGCAGGGGTGACGGGAACACTGAAGCTTTCTTT
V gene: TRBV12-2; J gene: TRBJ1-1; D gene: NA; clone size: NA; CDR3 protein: CASRHSYRLNTEAFF; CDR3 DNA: TGTGCAAGTCGCCACTCTTACAGGCTGAACACTGAAGCTTTCTTT